This paragraph reports one T cell receptor (beta chain). No antigen is known for it. Base quality data are lacking; no much larger clone is found one base away. In light of the paper, this sample's time point label describes: week 35, safety follow-up. Each vaccine dose was 300 ug of a 20-mer mutant IDH1 peptide in Montanide, given subcutaneously with topical imiquimod. Patients were given eight vaccinations, in weeks 1, 3, 5, 7, 11, 15, 19 and 23, which matched visits V03 through V10. Donors had newly diagnosed WHO grade 3 or 4 IDH1-mutant astrocytomas with loss of nuclear ATRX. The samples were drawn from NOA16, a multicentre, single-arm, open-label phase I trial in Germany that tested a mutant IDH1 peptide vaccine in humans for the first time. Genomic DNA for TCRB sequencing was extracted from EDTA blood using the DNeasy Blood and Tissue Kit. The data originate from a study of a mutant IDH1 vaccine in newly diagnosed glioma (dated by TCRdb to 2020 to 2023). General notes on the study: Vaccination was initiated 4-6 weeks after radiotherapy alone, or concurrently with temozolomide cycles in the chemotherapy-containing groups. For exploratory analyses, 25 to 30 treated patients had longitudinal TCRB deep sequencing done wherever samples were available. Before enrollment, most patients had been given radiochemotherapy with temozolomide as standard therapy, while the rest had received either radiotherapy alone or temozolomide alone. The approximately 33 treated patients were roughly 62% male and roughly 40% female, with a mean age of around 40 years. Peripheral blood was drawn at six visits: V03 (baseline), V05, V07, V10, V12 and V13. The week-35 safety follow-up took place at visit V12, and the week-47 end of study took place at visit V13. Overall study results and their limits: PBMC samples for TCRB deep sequencing were selected based on availability. Immune responses induced by the vaccine were seen in 90% to 95% of patients across multiple MHC alleles. No apparent relationship was observed between pseudoprogression and alterations in the top peripheral T cell clonotypes detected by TCRB sequencing. The authors stated that sample limitations prevented analyses of patient blood samples from being reproduced.

The protocol used for the library was the immunoSEQ multiplex PCR assay. Following the manufacturer's protocol, the hsTCRB Kit was used to amplify rearranged TCR beta chain sequences. Sequencing of TCRB libraries was carried out on an Illumina MiSeq. As for the original processing: The proprietary platform of the kit vendor was used for demultiplexing, trimming and gene mapping. The table was pulled from immuneACCESS by TCRdb, which kept in-frame rearrangements only. Such tables lose some clones; where checked, under half of the loss comes from unresolved V genes, and the rest has no known cause. The DNA gave D and trimming, while V, J and clone size come from that table. This sample holds 45,000 or so clones; 85% to 90% were observed only once. Roughly 5% of the sample is in the top ten clones. CDR1 and CDR2 (MNHEY, SMNVEV) derive from the germline V gene (reference sequence). The CDR3 holds 16 amino acids from the cysteine to the phenylalanine. The sequence is cut down to CDR3 DNA, 48 bases in frame from base 1. Trimming costs V 0 bases and J 0 bases, and their ends lie 9 bases apart.

This sequence uses TRBV27 and TRBJ1-5, with no confident D gene call. The sequencing used PBMCs, collected from a glioma patient whose treatment included an IDH1 peptide vaccine. The TCR originated in a woman aged 40 to 50 with glioma. At the DNA level, the sequence is TGTGCCAGCAGTTTATCGAGCCTCTATAGCAATCAGCCCCAGCATTTT. Translated, it gives CASSLSSLYSNQPQHF.